This entry lists 31 T cell receptor beta chains sequenced from one sample in a study of blood T cell repertoires in COVID-19. Only in-frame clones appear in the TCRdb table, and some are missing; sequencing was by immunoSEQ multiplex PCR. The data hold around 300,000 clones, with around 87% observed a single time. Specimen: peripheral blood. These receptor sequences come from a man younger than 30 with active or convalescent COVID-19.

The chain recombines TRBV5-6 with TRBJ1-1, with a weak D call TRBD1 (6 bases). Germline loops: CDR1 SGHDT, CDR2 YYEEEE. Trimming took off 5 bases at V and 3 bases at J, with 14 bases between the two ends. CDR3 size: 14 residues. CDR3 sequence (DNA): TGTGCCAGCAGTCTCAGGGGACGGTACACTGAAGCTTTCTTT. Protein: CASSLRGRYTEAFF.

The chain recombines TRBV12-3 or TRBV12-4 with TRBJ2-1; 7 nucleotides align to TRBD2. V dropped 4 bases and J dropped 9; count of bases not matched to a gene: 6. CDR3 length equals 13 residues. CDR3 in amino acids: CASSYTSGTEQFF. The CDR3 region has the DNA TGTGCCAGCAGTTACACCAGCGGGACTGAGCAGTTCTTC.

The rearrangement joins TRBV6-2 or TRBV6-3 to TRBJ1-5, with a tentative D call TRBD1 (5 bases). The V end lost 2 bases, the J end lost 0 bases, and 17 bases lay between the germline ends. There are 18 residues in the CDR3. The germline CDR1 and CDR2 sequences are MNHEY and SVGEGT. The CDR3 DNA follows: TGTGCCAGCAGTTACACCCCGACAGTAAGTTATAGCAATCAGCCCCAGCATTTT. It is translated as CASSYTPTVSYSNQPQHF.

The V and J genes are TRBV19 and TRBJ2-7; no firm D call. V lost 5 bases to trimming and J lost 2 bases, with 10 bases between them. CDR3 length: 13 amino acids. Looked up from germline, CDR1 is LNHDA and CDR2 is SQIVND (reference sequence). The CDR3 here is CASSFGTAYEQYF. CDR3 bases: TGTGCCAGTAGTTTTGGCACCGCCTACGAGCAGTACTTC.

This clone has a single count. The chain couples TRBV19 to TRBJ1-1; no firm D call. V was trimmed by 5 bases and J by 7 bases, leaving 11 bases between them. The CDR3 contains 12 residues. CDR1 is LNHDA, CDR2 SQIVND, per germline (reference sequence). CDR3: CASSLRGYEAFF. In nucleotides, the CDR3 is TGTGCCAGTAGTCTCCGGGGATATGAAGCTTTCTTT.

J is TRBJ2-3 and V is TRBV10-1; 10 nucleotides line up with TRBD2. The CDR3 contains 15 residues. V shed 6 bases and J 4 bases; nucleotides not matched to a gene: 7. Germline lookup yields CDR1 WNHNN and CDR2 SYGVQD (reference sequence). The CDR3 nucleotides read TGCGCCAGCAGCAATCTAGCGGGAGTTGCAGATACGCAGTATTTT. It encodes CASSNLAGVADTQYF.

On this clone: Germline is not matched at one junction end, which may reflect a read error. The chain uses TRBV7-9 and TRBJ2-5; a possible D gene is TRBD2 (6 bases). Germline CDR1 is SEHNR and CDR2 is FQNEAQ (reference sequence). The CDR3 has 16 residues. The chain's CDR3 is CASTLSGRGAQETQYF. The CDR3 DNA sequence: TGTGCCAGCACCTTAAGCGGGCGTGGGGCCCAAGAGACCCAGTACTTC.

This chain links TRBV11-2 with TRBJ2-1; D is ambiguous. V was trimmed by 0 bases and J by 8 bases, leaving 11 bases between them. This CDR3 has 14 residues. CDR1 SGHAT and CDR2 FQNNGV come from the germline V gene. The CDR3 here is CASSLDPEVHEQFF. The CDR3 nucleotides read TGTGCCAGCAGCTTAGATCCAGAGGTCCATGAGCAGTTCTTC.

This clone appeared once. The V and J genes are TRBV12-5 and TRBJ2-1, with a weak D call TRBD2 (6 bases). Trimming stripped 8 bases from V and 0 bases from J, with 8 bases between. Germline values: CDR1 LGHNT, CDR2 FRNRAP. The length of the CDR3 is 13 residues. In nucleotides, the CDR3 is TGTGCTAGTTACGGGAGCTCCTACAATGAGCAGTTCTTC. This codes for CASYGSSYNEQFF.

This clone was counted once. The genes are TRBV4-1 and TRBJ2-5; perhaps TRBD2 as D (5 bases). Per germline, CDR1 MGHRA and CDR2 YSYEKL. The length of the CDR3 is 13 residues. Trimming pared 0 bases from V and 6 bases from J, leaving 8 bases between. The CDR3 reads CASSQDPGKTQYF. The CDR3, as DNA: TGCGCCAGCAGCCAAGATCCGGGGAAGACCCAGTACTTC.

In this sample, this clone turned up once. The rearrangement uses TRBV20-1 and TRBJ2-7, with TRBD1 identical over 7 bases. The CDR3 runs to 16 residues. Germline loops: CDR1 DFQATT, CDR2 SNEGSKA (reference sequence). The V and J ends lost 3 bases and 3 bases, in that order; junction bases with no gene match: 14. The CDR3 protein is CSASSKGAVGLYEQYF. The CDR3, as DNA: TGCAGTGCTAGTTCTAAGGGGGCGGTAGGCCTCTACGAGCAGTACTTC.

The V gene is TRBV7-2, the J gene TRBJ1-4; 12 bases line up with TRBD1. CDR3 size: 18 residues. CDR1 and CDR2 (germline): SGHTA, FQGNSA. V lost 1 base, J lost 4 bases, and 7 bases stayed unmatched. The DNA of the CDR3 is TGTGCCAGCAGCTTAGTACCGGGACAGGGGGCTGGTAATGAAAAACTGTTTTTT. Translating gives CASSLVPGQGAGNEKLFF. The entire variable domain, with the rest obtained from reference TRBV7-2 and TRBJ1-4, is as follows: GAGVSQSPSNKVTEKGKDVELRCDPISGHTALYWYRQSLGQGLEFLIYFQGNSAPDKSGLPSDRFSAERTGGSVSTLTIQRTQQEDSAVYLCASSLVPGQGAGNEKLFFGSGTQLSVL.

This clone was seen a few times. The chain links TRBV5-5 to TRBJ2-1; TRBD1 might be the D (7 bases). Germline V gene sequence: CDR1 SGHKS, CDR2 YYEKEE (reference sequence). The CDR3 runs 16 residues. Trimming took 4 bases from V and 7 from J, leaving 21 bases between them. DNA for the CDR3: TGTGCCAGCAGCATCGGGGTCCAGGGGGGACGGAATGAGCAGTTCTTC. This sequence encodes CASSIGVQGGRNEQFF.

The V gene is TRBV7-8, the J gene TRBJ2-3; TRBD2 agrees at 13 bases. Per germline, CDR1 SGHVS and CDR2 FQNEAQ. The CDR3 sequence is 15 residues long. The junction had 3 bases not matched to a gene; V was cut back by 4 bases and J by 5 bases. The CDR3 DNA sequence: TGTGCCAGCAGCTCACTAGCGGGGGGGTTAGATACGCAGTATTTT. This sequence encodes CASSSLAGGLDTQYF.

This clone has a handful of counts. The chain recombines TRBV28 with TRBJ1-5, with unresolved D. V was clipped by 5 bases and J by 7 bases, with 12 bases between them. The germline CDR1 and CDR2 sequences are MDHEN and SYDVKM. This CDR3 has 13 residues. The CDR3 sequence is CASSDIPGQPQHF. CDR3 sequence (DNA): TGTGCCAGCAGTGATATTCCCGGGCAGCCCCAGCATTTT.

The chain recombines TRBV4-3 with TRBJ2-3; D remains ambiguous. V was clipped by 1 base and J by 3 bases, with 11 bases between them. The CDR3 has 15 residues. CDR1 is LGHNA, CDR2 YSLEER, per germline. CDR3 coding DNA: TGCGCCAGCAGCCAAGCCCCGCACGCGACAGATACGCAGTATTTT. Translating it yields CASSQAPHATDTQYF.

This clone was seen a few times. The chain combines TRBV5-1 with TRBJ2-5, with 10 bases identical to TRBD2. V was clipped by 0 bases and J by 5 bases; unmatched bases: 4. The CDR3 consists of 15 residues. In germline, CDR1 is SGHRS, CDR2 YFSETQ. The CDR3 coding sequence is TGCGCCAGCAGCTTGGCGCTAGCGGGAGTGGAGACCCAGTACTTC. Translated: CASSLALAGVETQYF.

The chain links TRBV4-1 to TRBJ1-4, with a tentative D call TRBD1 (6 bases). Germline loops: CDR1 MGHRA, CDR2 YSYEKL. This CDR3 is built from 15 residues. V was clipped by 5 bases and J by 7 bases, with 17 bases between them. The DNA for the CDR3 is TGCGCCAGCAGCGGTCCGGGACCAGGGGTTGAAAAACTGTTTTTT. Translated: CASSGPGPGVEKLFF.

This rearrangement joins TRBV5-1 to TRBJ1-4; TRBD1 matches 7 bases. CDR1 is SGHRS and CDR2 is YFSETQ in the germline V gene. Losses at the gene ends were 3 bases for V and 9 bases for J; bases not matched to a gene: 5. The CDR3 sequence is 13 residues long. CDR3 bases: TGCGCCAGCAGCTGGACGACAGGGAAAAAACTGTTTTTT. This encodes CASSWTTGKKLFF. The whole variable domain, remainder taken from reference TRBV5-1 and TRBJ1-4, is KAGVTQTPRYLIKTRGQQVTLSCSPISGHRSVSWYQQTPGQGLQFLFEYFSETQRNKGNFPGRFSGRQFSNSRSEMNVSTLELGDSALYLCASSWTTGKKLFFGSGTQLSVL.

This clone showed up just a few times. This chain uses TRBV9 with TRBJ2-5; TRBD1 might be the D (6 bases). The CDR3 extends over 15 amino acids. Germline V gene data show CDR1 as SGDLS and CDR2 as YYNGEE. V lost 0 bases and J 5 bases, leaving 14 bases between the germline ends. CDR3 in DNA: TGTGCCAGCAGCGTAGCGGGGCAGGGGTGGGAGACCCAGTACTTC. This sequence encodes CASSVAGQGWETQYF.

V and J are TRBV7-2 and TRBJ1-3, with 11 bases aligning to TRBD1. The CDR3 is made up of 15 amino acids. V trimming: 5 bases; J trimming: 4 bases; junction bases outside the gene matches: 4. CDR1 is SGHTA and CDR2 is FQGNSA in the germline V gene. The CDR3 is CASSPGTGGGNTIYF. CDR3 in DNA: TGTGCCAGCAGCCCTGGGACAGGGGGAGGAAACACCATATATTTT.

The chain links TRBV10-3 to TRBJ1-6; 10 positions agree with TRBD1. The V gene's germline CDR1 is ENHRY and CDR2 SYGVKD. CDR3 length: 13 residues. V dropped 6 bases and J dropped 8; count of bases not matched to a gene: 1. CDR3 nucleotide sequence: TGTGCCATCAGCGGGACAGGGGATTCACCCCTCCACTTT. Protein product: CAISGTGDSPLHF.

The V and J genes are TRBV6-5 and TRBJ1-1, with 9 bases that match TRBD1. The length of the CDR3 is 15 residues. Germline-derived CDR1 and CDR2 are MNHEY and SVGAGI. Germline trimming cut 6 bases from V and 3 bases from J; bases unmatched to any gene: 8. The CDR3 DNA sequence: TGTGCCAGCAGCCTGGACAGGGGAGGTGACACTGAAGCTTTCTTT. Its translation is CASSLDRGGDTEAFF.

This chain links TRBV7-9 with TRBJ2-7, with 7 bases aligning to TRBD1. V shed 3 bases and J 6 bases; nucleotides not matched to a gene: 2. In germline, CDR1 is SEHNR, CDR2 FQNEAQ (reference sequence). This CDR3 contains 12 residues. The CDR3 DNA reads TGTGCCAGCAGCTTTTCAGGGGGCGAGCAGTACTTC. This sequence encodes CASSFSGGEQYF.

V usage is TRBV28 and J usage is TRBJ2-7; tentatively, D is TRBD1 (5 bases). Looked up from germline, CDR1 is MDHEN and CDR2 is SYDVKM. V dropped 2 bases and J dropped 0 bases, with 8 bases sitting between them. The CDR3 has 14 residues. For the CDR3, the DNA is TGTGCCAGCAGTTTAGTGGACACCTCCTACGAGCAGTACTTC. Translation: CASSLVDTSYEQYF. Full variable domain (remainder filled in from reference TRBV28 and TRBJ2-7): DVKVTQSSRYLVKRTGEKVFLECVQDMDHENMFWYRQDPGLGLRLIYFSYDVKMKEKGDIPEGYSVSREKKERFSLILESASTNQTSMYLCASSLVDTSYEQYFGPGTRLTVT.

This rearrangement joins TRBV6-1 to TRBJ1-2; D call uncertain. The CDR3 contains 11 residues. V was cut by 8 bases and J by 5 bases, with 9 bases left in between. The germline V gene encodes CDR1 MNHNS and CDR2 SASEGT. The CDR3 reads CASAYNYGYTF. CDR3 nucleotide sequence: TGTGCCAGCGCGTATAATTATGGCTACACCTTC.

The chain has TRBV18 and TRBJ1-1; 9 bases are shared with TRBD1. The junction had 9 bases not matched to a gene; V was cut back by 6 bases and J by 7 bases. This CDR3 has 14 amino acids. Germline lookup yields CDR1 KGHSH and CDR2 LQKENI. The CDR3 DNA reads TGTGCCAGCTCCCTCGGGACAGGGTCAGGTGAAGCTTTCTTT. It is translated as CASSLGTGSGEAFF.

This chain uses TRBV3-1 (or the pseudogene TRBV3-2) with TRBJ2-2, with TRBD1 matching 8 bases. The CDR3 is made up of 19 amino acids. CDR1 is LGHDT, CDR2 YNNKEL, per germline (reference sequence). Trimming took 5 bases from V and 4 from J; bases not matched to a gene: 18. The CDR3 DNA sequence: TGTGCCAGCAGCAAGCACTCTGAGTCAGGGGGCCGGGGCACCGGGGAGCTGTTTTTT. The encoded protein is CASSKHSESGGRGTGELFF.

The chain has TRBV6-5 and TRBJ1-2, with D hard to call. Per germline, CDR1 MNHEY and CDR2 SVGAGI. The V gene lost 0 bases and the J gene lost 0 bases, with 8 bases spanning the gap. This CDR3 spans 15 amino acids. CDR3 nucleotide sequence: TGTGCCAGCAGTTACTCCCCTAAAACTAACTATGGCTACACCTTC. Protein: CASSYSPKTNYGYTF.

The V gene is TRBV6-5, the J gene TRBJ2-6; no firm D call. V gave up 2 bases and J gave up 1 base, with 6 bases separating them. CDR3 length equals 15 residues. Germline V gene sequence: CDR1 MNHEY, CDR2 SVGAGI. CDR3 nucleotides: TGTGCCAGCAGTTACGAGTATTCTGGGGCCAACGTCCTGACTTTC. Translated, it gives CASSYEYSGANVLTF.

This rearrangement joins TRBV28 to TRBJ2-7; possible D gene TRBD1, 5 bases. CDR1 MDHEN and CDR2 SYDVKM come from the germline V gene. There are 14 residues in the CDR3. V dropped 3 bases and J dropped 6 bases, with 15 bases sitting between them. The CDR3 DNA sequence: TGTGCCAGCAGTTTTGTGGGGCTATTCGGCGAGCAGTACTTC. Protein product: CASSFVGLFGEQYF.